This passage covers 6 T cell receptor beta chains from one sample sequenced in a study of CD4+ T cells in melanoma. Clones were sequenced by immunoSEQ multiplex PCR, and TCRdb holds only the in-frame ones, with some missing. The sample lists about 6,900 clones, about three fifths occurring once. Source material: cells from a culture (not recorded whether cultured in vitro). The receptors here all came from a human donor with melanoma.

CDR3 DNA sequence: TGTGCCAGCAGCTTAGCGGGGACAGGGAGCTCCTACGAGCAGTACTTC. It yields the protein CASSLAGTGSSYEQYF. The rearrangement joins TRBV7-2 to TRBJ2-7, with 9 positions matching TRBD1. The germline CDR1 and CDR2 sequences are SGHTA and FQGNSA. Unmatched junction bases numbered 3, after V lost 0 bases and J lost 0 bases. The CDR3 extends over 16 amino acids.

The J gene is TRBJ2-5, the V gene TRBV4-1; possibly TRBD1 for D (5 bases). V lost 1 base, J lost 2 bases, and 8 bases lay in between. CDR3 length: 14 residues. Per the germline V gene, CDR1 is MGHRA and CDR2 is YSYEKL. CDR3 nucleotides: TGCGCCAGCAGCCAAGGACAGCTGCAAGAGACCCAGTACTTC. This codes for CASSQGQLQETQYF.

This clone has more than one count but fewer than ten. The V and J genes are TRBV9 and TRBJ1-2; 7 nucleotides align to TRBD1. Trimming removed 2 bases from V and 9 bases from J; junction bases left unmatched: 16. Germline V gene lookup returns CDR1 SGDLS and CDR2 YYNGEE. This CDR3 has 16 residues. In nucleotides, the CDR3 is TGTGCCAGCAGCGTTAGCCGACAGGGCTCGCGGGGTAGCTACACCTTC. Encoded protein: CASSVSRQGSRGSYTF.

DNA for the CDR3: TGCAGCGTTGAAGAGGGCCTGGGCCGGAGGACTATAAATGAGCAGTTCTTC. Protein: CSVEEGLGRRTINEQFF. The chain recombines TRBV29-1 with TRBJ2-1; possibly TRBD2 for D (6 bases). CDR3 length equals 17 residues. Trimming removed 0 bases at V and 7 bases at J, with 22 bases between. Germline-derived CDR1 and CDR2 are SQVTM and ANQGSEA.

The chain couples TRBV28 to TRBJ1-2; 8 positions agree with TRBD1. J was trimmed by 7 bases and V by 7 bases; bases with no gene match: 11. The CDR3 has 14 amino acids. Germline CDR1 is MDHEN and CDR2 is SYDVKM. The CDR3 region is CASIPGQVFRGYTF. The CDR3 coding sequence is TGTGCCAGCATACCGGGACAGGTGTTTCGTGGCTACACCTTC.

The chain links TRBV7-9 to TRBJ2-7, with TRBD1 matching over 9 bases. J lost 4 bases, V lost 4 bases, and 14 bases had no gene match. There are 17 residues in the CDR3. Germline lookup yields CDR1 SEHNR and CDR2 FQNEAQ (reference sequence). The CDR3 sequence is CASSSPGQGESKYEQYF. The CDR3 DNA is TGTGCCAGCAGCTCACCGGGACAGGGAGAGAGTAAATACGAGCAGTACTTC.